The next 26 T cell receptor beta chains were all read from a single sample in a study of blood T cell repertoires in COVID-19. Clones were read by immunoSEQ multiplex PCR, and TCRdb kept only the in-frame ones, dropping some. The top ten hold just over 5% of the sample, which has some 48,000 clones, about nine tenths seen once. Sequenced input: peripheral blood. These receptors all stem from a man aged 65 to 79 with acute or convalescent COVID-19.

The chain carries TRBV19 and TRBJ2-1, with 9 bases that match TRBD1. From germline, CDR1 is LNHDA and CDR2 SQIVND (reference sequence). The V and J ends lost 7 bases and 7 bases, in that order; junction bases with no gene match: 8. The CDR3 loop spans 14 amino acids. CDR3 in DNA: TGTGCCAGTACCGCCGGGACAGGGATGAATGAGCAGTTCTTC. Translation gives CASTAGTGMNEQFF.

The chain combines TRBV13 with TRBJ2-2; D uncertain. Per the germline V gene, CDR1 is PRHDT and CDR2 is FYEKMQ (reference sequence). The CDR3 is made up of 15 amino acids. Trimming shortened V by 1 base and J by 1 base, and 7 bases separated the two germline ends. The CDR3 nucleotides are TGTGCCAGCAGCTTAGAAGAACAGAACACCGGGGAGCTGTTTTTT. This gives the protein CASSLEEQNTGELFF.

CDR3 sequence reads: CASSVPGNPHTDTQYF. The DNA of the CDR3 is TGTGCCAGCAGCGTCCCAGGGAACCCCCACACAGATACGCAGTATTTT. V and J are TRBV5-5 and TRBJ2-3; D perhaps matches TRBD1 (5 bases). V was pared by 4 bases and J by 2 bases, with 17 bases between. The CDR3 consists of 16 residues. The germline CDR1 and CDR2 sequences are SGHKS and YYEKEE (reference sequence).

The chain carries TRBV4-3 and TRBJ2-1, with 10 nucleotides matching TRBD2. This CDR3 region has 15 residues. The V gene end was trimmed by 8 bases and the J gene end by 0 bases; junction bases not matched to a gene: 4. The germline CDR1 and CDR2 sequences are LGHNA and YSLEER. CDR3 nucleotides: TGCGCCAGCTCCCCTAGCGGGAGCTCCTACAATGAGCAGTTCTTC. Translated: CASSPSGSSYNEQFF.

The CDR3 DNA sequence: TGTGCCAGCAGCTTTAACAGGGACACTGAAGCTTTCTTT. Translated, it gives CASSFNRDTEAFF. This chain connects TRBV11-3 to TRBJ1-1, with D perhaps matching TRBD1 (6 bases). Trimming cost V 3 bases and J 3 bases, with 8 bases left between them. The CDR3 sequence is 13 residues long. The germline V gene has CDR1 SGHNT and CDR2 YENEEA.

This sequence joins TRBV27 and TRBJ1-5; a possible D gene is TRBD1 (5 bases). The CDR3 runs 13 residues. Germline values: CDR1 MNHEY, CDR2 SMNVEV (reference sequence). V dropped 5 bases and J dropped 7 bases, with 12 bases sitting between them. In nucleotides, the CDR3 is TGTGCCAGCAGTCAGCAGGGTTACCAGCCCCAGCATTTT. It translates to CASSQQGYQPQHF.

The chain has TRBV30 and TRBJ2-2; a possible D gene is TRBD2 (7 bases). The ends were cut back, 2 bases at V and 1 base at J, with 14 bases in the middle. CDR1 is GTSNPN and CDR2 is SVGIG in the germline V gene (reference sequence). This CDR3 contains 16 residues. CDR3 coding DNA: TGTGCCTGGAGTCGAGGGGGGGCAAGGAACACCGGGGAGCTGTTTTTT. This codes for CAWSRGGARNTGELFF.

This rearrangement joins TRBV27 to TRBJ2-7; the D gene is possibly TRBD1 (6 bases). The CDR3 totals 14 residues. Trimming left V 2 bases short and J 5 bases short, with 13 bases between. CDR1 MNHEY and CDR2 SMNVEV come from the germline V gene (reference sequence). In nucleotides, the CDR3 is TGTGCCAGCAGTTTAAACAGGGTTTTCGACGAGCAGTACTTC. It is translated as CASSLNRVFDEQYF.

This chain uses TRBV24-1 with TRBJ2-3, with a possible D match to TRBD2 (7 bases). CDR3 length: 16 residues. The V gene lost 0 bases and the J gene lost 4 bases, with 13 bases spanning the gap. CDR1 is KGHDR and CDR2 is SFDVKD in the germline V gene. The CDR3 spells CATSDLRRGRADTQYF. The CDR3 DNA follows: TGTGCCACCAGTGATTTGAGGAGGGGGAGGGCAGATACGCAGTATTTT.

The chain carries TRBV18 and TRBJ1-5, with D uncertain. This CDR3 spans 18 amino acids. The V gene's germline CDR1 is KGHSH and CDR2 LQKENI. The V gene lost 3 bases and the J gene lost 2 bases, with 20 bases spanning the gap. The CDR3 sequence is CASSPQPPATGGNQPQHF. The CDR3 nucleotides are TGTGCCAGCTCACCTCAACCGCCCGCAACCGGGGGCAATCAGCCCCAGCATTTT.

This clone has only one observation. This rearrangement joins TRBV18 to TRBJ2-7; 8 nucleotides align to TRBD1. Germline CDR1 and CDR2: KGHSH and LQKENI. CDR3 size: 14 residues. Germline trimming cut 6 bases from V and 3 bases from J; bases unmatched to any gene: 7. The CDR3 DNA is TGTGCCAGCTCCCCTCAAGGGACAGGCTACGAGCAGTACTTC. This translates into CASSPQGTGYEQYF.

The chain is built from TRBV19 and TRBJ1-2; weak D call: TRBD1 (6 bases). Between the trimmed V and J ends, which lost 4 bases and 4 bases, there was a span of 13 bases. This CDR3 has 14 residues. The germline V gene has CDR1 LNHDA and CDR2 SQIVND (reference sequence). The CDR3 DNA is TGTGCCAGTAGTACAGACAGGATTGGCTATGGCTACACCTTC. This encodes CASSTDRIGYGYTF. Combining the CDR3 with reference TRBV19 and TRBJ1-2 gives the whole variable domain DGGITQSPKYLFRKEGQNVTLSCEQNLNHDAMYWYRQDPGQGLRLIYYSQIVNDFQKGDIAEGYSVSREKKESFPLTVTSAQKNPTAFYLCASSTDRIGYGYTFGSGTRLTVV.

The chain employs TRBV7-9 and TRBJ2-2; 14 positions match TRBD2. Trimming cost V 5 bases and J 6 bases; bases outside gene matches: 2. This CDR3 contains 15 residues. Germline CDR1 SEHNR, CDR2 FQNEAQ (reference sequence). The CDR3, as DNA: TGTGCCAGCAGCCGGGGACTAGCGGGGGCCGGGGAGCTGTTTTTT. As protein: CASSRGLAGAGELFF.

The rearrangement joins TRBV5-4 to TRBJ1-2, with 7 bases aligning to TRBD1. The CDR3 spans 14 residues. Trimming at V came to 4 bases and at J to 4 bases, leaving 7 bases not matched to a gene. CDR1 and CDR2 from the germline V gene are SGHNT and YYREEE (reference sequence). CDR3 in DNA: TGTGCCAGCAGCCTGGAGGGGGCCGGCTATGGCTACACCTTC. Its protein is CASSLEGAGYGYTF.

The rearrangement joins TRBV10-3 to TRBJ2-1, with 13 positions matching TRBD2. V shed 5 bases, J shed 8 bases, and the junction held 9 bases outside the gene matches. The CDR3 totals 16 residues. CDR1 ENHRY and CDR2 SYGVKD come from the germline V gene. CDR3 DNA: TGTGCCATCAGTAAAACCGGGACTAGCGGGGTGGATGAGCAGTTCTTC. Its translation is CAISKTGTSGVDEQFF.

The rearrangement joins TRBV27 to TRBJ2-2; tentatively, D is TRBD1 (5 bases). Trimming removed 0 bases from V and 3 bases from J, with 11 bases in between. Per the germline V gene, CDR1 is MNHEY and CDR2 is SMNVEV (reference sequence). The CDR3 sequence is 16 residues long. CDR3 in amino acids: CASSLSGAGYTGELFF. Written as DNA, the CDR3 is TGTGCCAGCAGTTTATCAGGGGCCGGATACACCGGGGAGCTGTTTTTT.

This clone was seen a single time. CDR3 sequence reads: CATSEHGIIVAGVEQYF. CDR3 coding DNA: TGTGCCACCAGTGAACACGGTATTATTGTAGCGGGGGTTGAGCAGTACTTC. The rearrangement joins TRBV24-1 to TRBJ2-7, with 9 bases fitting TRBD2. CDR3 length: 17 residues. V lost 4 bases to trimming and J lost 7 bases; unmatched junction nucleotides: 16. The germline CDR1 and CDR2 sequences are KGHDR and SFDVKD.

The gene calls are TRBV20-1 and TRBJ1-2; D is ambiguous. Trimming pared 8 bases from V and 0 bases from J, leaving 7 bases between. Germline V gene sequence: CDR1 DFQATT, CDR2 SNEGSKA (reference sequence). The CDR3 is 11 amino acids. CDR3 in amino acids: CSPPSNYGYTF. The DNA for the CDR3 is TGCAGTCCCCCATCTAACTATGGCTACACCTTC.

The V gene is TRBV7-2, the J gene TRBJ1-2; no reliable D call. Trimming stripped 2 bases from V and 4 bases from J, with 8 bases between. Germline CDR1 SGHTA, CDR2 FQGNSA. The CDR3 runs to 13 residues. Here the CDR3 DNA reads TGTGCCAGCAGCTTAACTCCAACCTATGGCTACACCTTC. Translation: CASSLTPTYGYTF.

This chain connects TRBV15 to TRBJ2-5, with 10 bases lining up with TRBD1. V dropped 1 base and J dropped 5; count of bases not matched to a gene: 7. This CDR3 is 16 amino acids long. CDR1 is LNHNV, CDR2 YYDKDF, per germline (reference sequence). CDR3 DNA: TGTGCCACCAGCAGAGCCCGACAGGGGGCAGGGGAGACCCAGTACTTC. It yields the protein CATSRARQGAGETQYF.

The gene calls are TRBV4-1 and TRBJ2-5; 11 bases fit TRBD2. The CDR3 has 16 residues. The J segment lost 5 bases and the V segment lost 2 bases, leaving 7 bases of the junction unmatched. Germline-derived CDR1 and CDR2 are MGHRA and YSYEKL. CDR3: CASSQRLAGGTETQYF. CDR3 DNA sequence: TGCGCCAGCAGCCAACGTCTAGCGGGGGGTACGGAGACCCAGTACTTC.

This clone was counted a few times. The chain is built from TRBV5-3 and TRBJ2-5, with 7 bases that match TRBD1. TRBV5-3 is flagged as an ORF with uncertain function. Germline trimming cut 0 bases from V and 2 bases from J; bases unmatched to any gene: 13. The CDR3 totals 18 residues. CDR3 region: CARSLEGGPQPFQETQYF. CDR3 in DNA: TGTGCCAGAAGCTTGGAAGGGGGCCCACAACCTTTTCAAGAGACCCAGTACTTC.

The V call is TRBV5-8, the J call TRBJ1-2; the D gene is possibly TRBD1 (6 bases). Per the germline V gene, CDR1 is SGHTS and CDR2 is YDEGEE. There are 14 residues in the CDR3. V was pared by 3 bases and J by 2 bases, with 11 bases between. The CDR3 DNA sequence: TGTGCCAGCAGCTGGTTAGGGACAAACTATGGCTACACCTTC. Amino acid sequence: CASSWLGTNYGYTF.

This clone was found a few times. This chain uses TRBV11-2 with TRBJ2-7; a possible D gene is TRBD1 (5 bases). This CDR3 has 15 amino acids. V lost 2 bases and J lost 3, with 14 bases in between. Germline lookup yields CDR1 SGHAT and CDR2 FQNNGV. CDR3 sequence (DNA): TGTGCCAGCAGCTTATCAACTGGACAAAACTACGAGCAGTACTTC. Amino acid sequence: CASSLSTGQNYEQYF.

This clone was seen a handful of times. This chain links TRBV5-1 with TRBJ2-1; 8 nucleotides match TRBD2. The CDR3 sequence is 15 residues long. The germline V gene encodes CDR1 SGHRS and CDR2 YFSETQ. With V trimmed by 0 bases and J by 6 bases, 5 bases remained unmatched. The CDR3 sequence is CASSLGAGGVNEQFF. The CDR3 DNA reads as TGCGCCAGCAGCTTGGGGGCCGGGGGGGTCAATGAGCAGTTCTTC.

CDR3 protein: CSANFQETQYF. The CDR3 DNA reads as TGCAGTGCCAACTTCCAAGAGACCCAGTACTTC. V gene TRBV20-1 combines with J gene TRBJ2-5; D gene unclear. V lost 6 bases, J lost 1 base, and 6 bases lay in between. This CDR3 contains 11 residues. CDR1 is DFQATT and CDR2 is SNEGSKA in the germline V gene (reference sequence).